A single sample is the source of the 24 T cell receptor beta chains below, sequenced in a study of blood T cell repertoires in COVID-19. TCRdb's copy holds only in-frame clones and misses some; the assay was immunoSEQ multiplex PCR. The sample yields 100,000 to 150,000 clones, about 91% seen once. Sample: peripheral blood. The receptors derive from a man between 45 and 60 years old with acute or convalescent COVID-19.

The chain recombines TRBV19 with TRBJ1-1; D perhaps matches TRBD1 (6 bases). This CDR3 contains 16 residues. Germline CDR1 is LNHDA and CDR2 is SQIVND (reference sequence). Trimming shortened V by 6 bases and J by 0 bases, and 17 bases separated the two germline ends. CDR3 nucleotide sequence: TGTGCCAGTAGGACTGCTGGGGGCCCTATGAACACTGAAGCTTTCTTT. Residues: CASRTAGGPMNTEAFF.

CDR3: CASSLRPQGGTEAFF. CDR3 nucleotides: TGTGCCAGCAGCTTGCGTCCCCAGGGAGGGACTGAAGCTTTCTTT. This chain joins TRBV5-5 and TRBJ1-1; maybe TRBD1 (5 bases). The CDR3 has 15 amino acids. V lost 1 base to trimming and J lost 5 bases, with 15 bases between them. In germline, CDR1 is SGHKS, CDR2 YYEKEE (reference sequence). Drawing the rest from reference TRBV5-5 and TRBJ1-1, the complete variable domain is DAGVTQSPTHLIKTRGQQVTLRCSPISGHKSVSWYQQVLGQGPQFIFQYYEKEERGRGNFPDRFSARQFPNYSSELNVNALLLGDSALYLCASSLRPQGGTEAFFGQGTRLTVV.

This sequence joins TRBV5-1 and TRBJ2-3; the D is unclear. V shed 3 bases and J shed 5 bases, with 13 bases lying between them. The CDR3 is 14 amino acids. The germline V gene encodes CDR1 SGHRS and CDR2 YFSETQ. CDR3 in amino acids: CASSSIEKLDTQYF. The DNA for the CDR3 is TGCGCCAGCAGCTCCATAGAGAAATTAGATACGCAGTATTTT.

CDR3 amino acids: CASSSLAGGTNTQYF. The CDR3 bases are TGTGCCAGCAGTTCTTTGGCGGGGGGGACAAATACGCAGTATTTT. J is TRBJ2-3 and V is TRBV6-5, with 9 nucleotides matching TRBD2. Germline assignment: CDR1 MNHEY and CDR2 SVGAGI. Unmatched junction bases numbered 9, after V lost 4 bases and J lost 7 bases. The CDR3 runs 15 residues.

V gene TRBV28 combines with J gene TRBJ1-1, with D tentatively TRBD1 (5 bases). The CDR3 totals 16 residues. Per germline, CDR1 MDHEN and CDR2 SYDVKM. Trimming shortened V by 7 bases and J by 1 base, and 19 bases separated the two germline ends. CDR3 in DNA: TGTGCCAGCACCCACCGCCTTGGGGGGGGGAACACTGAAGCTTTCTTT. Protein: CASTHRLGGGNTEAFF.

V usage is TRBV18 and J usage is TRBJ2-3; 8 bases fit TRBD2. The length of the CDR3 is 16 residues. Per the germline V gene, CDR1 is KGHSH and CDR2 is LQKENI. J was trimmed by 0 bases and V by 1 base; bases with no gene match: 3. The CDR3: CASSPRASGSTDTQYF. CDR3 DNA sequence: TGTGCCAGCTCACCACGAGCTAGCGGGAGCACAGATACGCAGTATTTT.

The chain combines TRBV6-5 with TRBJ2-7; D remains unclear. Trimming took off 8 bases at V and 2 bases at J, with 16 bases between the two ends. This CDR3 region has 14 residues. Germline V CDR1 and CDR2: MNHEY, SVGAGI. For the CDR3, the DNA is TGTGCCAGCCACCCCCCGGGTTATCCCTACGAGCAGTACTTC. As protein: CASHPPGYPYEQYF.

The table lists this clone with a count of one. The J gene is TRBJ1-1, the V gene TRBV28; TRBD1 might be the D (6 bases). The CDR3 totals 18 residues. Germline loops: CDR1 MDHEN, CDR2 SYDVKM. The V and J ends lost 5 bases and 2 bases respectively, with 24 bases between them. The CDR3 sequence: CASSTFWAGDINNTEAFF. The CDR3 bases are TGTGCCAGCAGTACCTTTTGGGCAGGGGACATCAATAACACTGAAGCTTTCTTT.

The V call is TRBV10-3, the J call TRBJ1-5, with 8 bases that match TRBD1. Looked up from germline, CDR1 is ENHRY and CDR2 is SYGVKD. This CDR3 region has 14 residues. The V gene end was trimmed by 4 bases and the J gene end by 5 bases; junction bases not matched to a gene: 4. CDR3: CAISGTGLDQPQHF. The CDR3, as DNA: TGTGCCATCAGTGGGACAGGGTTAGATCAGCCCCAGCATTTT.

The chain uses TRBV19 and TRBJ1-5; D unresolved. The CDR3 length is 15 residues. V was trimmed by 7 bases and J by 6 bases, leaving 19 bases between them. Germline CDR1 reads LNHDA; CDR2 reads SQIVND (reference sequence). The CDR3 DNA sequence: TGTGCCAGTACCTTGACACCTTGGGTGGGTCAGCCCCAGCATTTT. This sequence encodes CASTLTPWVGQPQHF.

As concerns this clone: Other DNA sequences in the same sample also yield this CDR3. The chain's CDR3 is CASSEGGYTEAFF. CDR3 in DNA: TGTGCCAGCAGTGAAGGAGGGTACACTGAAGCTTTCTTT. The genes are TRBV2 and TRBJ1-1; D not resolved. This CDR3 is 13 amino acids long. Germline CDR1 is SNHLY and CDR2 is FYNNEI. V was clipped by 1 base and J by 3 bases, with 6 bases between them.

The genes are TRBV29-1 and TRBJ1-1, with 7 nucleotides matching TRBD1. Germline lookup yields CDR1 SQVTM and CDR2 ANQGSEA. Trimming cost V 5 bases and J 0 bases; bases outside gene matches: 9. The CDR3 consists of 15 residues. The CDR3 loop reads CSVTGVGGLNTEAFF. The CDR3 coding sequence is TGCAGCGTTACAGGGGTGGGCGGACTGAACACTGAAGCTTTCTTT.

CDR3 residues: CASSLIMGPGWTNTEAFF. CDR3 nucleotides: TGCGCCAGCAGCTTGATTATGGGGCCAGGGTGGACGAACACTGAAGCTTTCTTT. The gene calls are TRBV5-1 and TRBJ1-1; D is perhaps TRBD1 (5 bases). Germline lookup yields CDR1 SGHRS and CDR2 YFSETQ. The CDR3 loop spans 18 amino acids. Trimming shortened V by 1 base and J by 1 base, and 20 bases separated the two germline ends.

This clone was seen just once. The genes are TRBV5-1 and TRBJ2-7; tentative D call: TRBD1 (5 bases). The length of the CDR3 is 13 residues. Trimming left V 7 bases short and J 0 bases short, with 11 bases between. Germline CDR1 and CDR2: SGHRS and YFSETQ. CDR3 residues: CASGGQGSYEQYF. The CDR3 DNA is TGCGCCAGCGGTGGGCAGGGCTCCTACGAGCAGTACTTC. Complete variable domain (other parts from reference TRBV5-1 and TRBJ2-7): KAGVTQTPRYLIKTRGQQVTLSCSPISGHRSVSWYQQTPGQGLQFLFEYFSETQRNKGNFPGRFSGRQFSNSRSEMNVSTLELGDSALYLCASGGQGSYEQYFGPGTRLTVT.

The V and J genes are TRBV5-5 and TRBJ2-5; 9 bases match TRBD2. In germline, CDR1 is SGHKS, CDR2 YYEKEE (reference sequence). Trimming cost V 4 bases and J 5 bases; bases outside gene matches: 6. This CDR3 is 14 amino acids long. The CDR3 region is CASSDLAGVETQYF. CDR3 nucleotides: TGTGCCAGCAGCGACTTAGCGGGAGTTGAGACCCAGTACTTC.

V usage is TRBV7-2 and J usage is TRBJ1-2, with D maybe TRBD1 (5 bases). Germline V gene sequence: CDR1 SGHTA, CDR2 FQGNSA. This CDR3 comprises 13 residues. Trimming cost V 3 bases and J 8 bases, with 13 bases left between them. The DNA of the CDR3 is TGTGCCAGCAGCTTGACAGAATATAAGGGCTACACCTTC. As protein: CASSLTEYKGYTF.

The V and J genes are TRBV5-5 and TRBJ2-7, with D perhaps matching TRBD1 (6 bases). Germline V gene sequence: CDR1 SGHKS, CDR2 YYEKEE (reference sequence). Trimming took 0 bases from V and 3 from J, leaving 10 bases between them. CDR3 length: 14 residues. CDR3 sequence: CASSLGNRDYEQYF. The DNA for the CDR3 is TGTGCCAGCAGCTTGGGAAACAGGGACTACGAGCAGTACTTC.

This clone was picked up a small number of times. V usage is TRBV19 and J usage is TRBJ1-1; the D gene is possibly TRBD1 (5 bases). The CDR3 is 13 amino acids. V shed 4 bases and J shed 5 bases, with 11 bases lying between them. Per the germline V gene, CDR1 is LNHDA and CDR2 is SQIVND (reference sequence). In DNA, the CDR3 is TGTGCCAGTAGTAAAAGGGGTTTAACTGAAGCTTTCTTT. Amino acids: CASSKRGLTEAFF.

The chain combines TRBV27 with TRBJ2-7; the match to TRBD2 covers 7 bases. This CDR3 has 15 residues. Looked up from germline, CDR1 is MNHEY and CDR2 is SMNVEV (reference sequence). The V and J ends lost 2 bases and 0 bases, in that order; junction bases with no gene match: 4. DNA for the CDR3: TGTGCCAGCAGTTTAAGGCGGGGGACCTCCTACGAGCAGTACTTC. Translating gives CASSLRRGTSYEQYF.

The chain is built from TRBV19 and TRBJ2-3; 8 bases are shared with TRBD1. Trimming at V came to 4 bases and at J to 4 bases, leaving 10 bases not matched to a gene. The length of the CDR3 is 16 residues. In germline, CDR1 is LNHDA, CDR2 SQIVND (reference sequence). In DNA form, the CDR3 reads TGTGCCAGTAGTACCGCCCGGACAGGGAGTGCAGATACGCAGTATTTT. Translated: CASSTARTGSADTQYF.

CDR3 coding DNA: TGTGCCAGCATGCGGAGCTACAATGAGCAGTTCTTC. This sequence encodes CASMRSYNEQFF. The rearrangement joins TRBV6-5 to TRBJ2-1, with D unresolved. V was pared by 7 bases and J by 3 bases, with 7 bases between. The CDR3 runs to 12 residues. Germline V gene lookup returns CDR1 MNHEY and CDR2 SVGAGI.

The genes are TRBV5-1 and TRBJ1-5; tentative D call: TRBD1 (6 bases). Germline-derived CDR1 and CDR2 are SGHRS and YFSETQ. The ends were cut back, 0 bases at V and 4 bases at J, with 11 bases in the middle. The CDR3 has 15 residues. CDR3 sequence (DNA): TGCGCCAGCAGCTTGGAAGGGCAGGGGAATCAGCCCCAGCATTTT. Amino acid sequence: CASSLEGQGNQPQHF.

The chain combines TRBV6-5 with TRBJ1-2; D remains ambiguous. V was shortened by 5 bases and J by 2 bases, with 9 bases between the two germline ends. Germline-derived CDR1 and CDR2 are MNHEY and SVGAGI. The CDR3 extends over 13 amino acids. The CDR3 DNA reads TGTGCCAGCAGTCGGACGGGGAACTATGGCTACACCTTC. Its protein product is CASSRTGNYGYTF.

V usage is TRBV29-1 and J usage is TRBJ1-3; D is ambiguous. Trimming pared 0 bases from V and 3 bases from J, leaving 3 bases between. The germline V gene has CDR1 SQVTM and CDR2 ANQGSEA. The CDR3 spans 12 residues. CDR3 residues: CSVEDSGNTIYF. Written as DNA, the CDR3 is TGCAGCGTTGAAGACAGTGGAAACACCATATATTTT.